This T cell receptor (beta chain) was sequenced during a study of blood T cell repertoires in COVID-19. Overall study context: T cells, B-cell-depleted T cells, or PBMCs supplied cDNA or gDNA.

Seattle researchers signed up patients amid active infection and tracked them longitudinally. V lost 6 bases to trimming and J lost 6 bases; unmatched junction nucleotides: 6. Per the germline V gene, CDR1 is MNHEY and CDR2 is SVGAGI. The CDR3 loop spans 14 amino acids. As handled by the study authors: Reference gene primer amplification gave nucleated cell count estimates. Data came from immunoSEQ multiplex PCR; TCRdb stores just in-frame clones and leaves some out. V, J and clone size are those of that table, while D and trimming were read from the DNA. The table shows around 58,000 clones, with about 90% occurring only once.

This chain links TRBV6-5 with TRBJ1-4; 8 bases map to TRBD1. The sequenced sample consisted of peripheral blood. The clonotype was recovered from a woman between 55 and 75 years old with COVID-19, enrolled during active disease. The CDR3 here is CASSLGTGYEKLFF. The CDR3 coding sequence is TGTGCCAGCAGCCTTGGGACAGGTTATGAAAAACTGTTTTTT.